The 12 T cell receptor beta chains presented below share a single source sample, sequenced in a study of T cell repertoires in cytomegalovirus infection. Each CDR3 protein gets one entry after TCRdb re-called the reads with MiXCR. The repertoire includes about 400,000 distinct CDR3 sequences, 15% to 20% of them detected once, and 8.7% sits in the top ten. Sample: PBMCs. These receptors were obtained from a human donor in good health (CMV status not recorded). Some clones in this sample may be carry-over from other donors' samples.

In its sample, this clonotype was seen a few times. V usage is TRBV10-2 and J usage is TRBJ1-4; D is undetermined. There are 14 residues in the CDR3. Trimming removed 3 bases at V and 6 bases at J, with 11 bases between. Germline V gene sequence: CDR1 WSHSY, CDR2 SAAADI. The DNA of the CDR3 is TGCGCCAGCAGTGAACGTGAAGGGTATGAAAAACTGTTTTTT. It translates to CASSEREGYEKLFF.

This clonotype was seen only a few times. The CDR3 bases are TGCAGCGTTGCGGGACTAGCGGGAGGCTACGAGCAGTACTTC. Residues: CSVAGLAGGYEQYF. The chain is built from TRBV29-1 and TRBJ2-7; 15 nucleotides agree with TRBD2. With 4 bases clipped from V and 3 bases from J, the junction kept 1 base outside the gene matches. Looked up from germline, CDR1 is SQVTM and CDR2 is ANQGSEA. This CDR3 region has 14 residues.

This clonotype showed up many times. This rearrangement joins TRBV12-3 or TRBV12-4 to TRBJ2-6, with D hard to call. The CDR3 has 19 residues. Trimming pared 7 bases from V and 0 bases from J, leaving 22 bases between. The CDR3 loop reads CASTNTLGKKSSGANVLTF. The CDR3 DNA follows: TGTGCCAGCACTAACACGCTTGGCAAAAAAAGCTCTGGGGCCAACGTCCTGACTTTC.

This clonotype was counted at least ten times. The chain couples TRBV7-2 to TRBJ2-1, with 10 bases identical to TRBD2. Unmatched junction bases numbered 8, after V lost 5 bases and J lost 4 bases. The CDR3 consists of 16 residues. Per germline, CDR1 SGHTA and CDR2 FQGNSA. The CDR3: CASSTLAGAGYNEQFF. The CDR3 bases are TGTGCCAGCAGCACCCTAGCGGGAGCGGGGTACAATGAGCAGTTCTTC.

This clonotype was seen a few times. This chain connects TRBV7-8 to TRBJ2-7; D possibly corresponds to TRBD1 (6 bases). The V and J ends lost 0 bases and 0 bases respectively, with 12 bases between them. The germline gives CDR1 SGHVS, CDR2 FQNEAQ. The CDR3 spans 16 residues. As DNA, the CDR3 is TGTGCCAGCAGCTTAGCCGGACAGAAGAGCTCCTACGAGCAGTACTTC. Protein: CASSLAGQKSSYEQYF.

The sample holds many counts of this clonotype. CDR3 sequence reads: CASSPRQGWTEAFF. For the CDR3, the DNA is TGTGCCAGCAGTCCGCGACAGGGATGGACTGAAGCTTTCTTT. The chain uses TRBV28 and TRBJ1-1; 7 bases agree with TRBD1. CDR1 is MDHEN and CDR2 is SYDVKM in the germline V gene. The V segment lost 5 bases and the J segment 5 bases; nucleotides outside the gene matches: 8. The CDR3 has 14 amino acids.

In this sample, this clonotype turned up many times. This sequence joins TRBV12-3 or TRBV12-4 and TRBJ1-4, with D maybe TRBD1 (6 bases). The CDR3 spans 15 residues. V shed 5 bases and J shed 5 bases, with 15 bases lying between them. In DNA form, the CDR3 reads TGTGCCAGCAGTCCCCAGGGGAGGAAGAATGAAAAACTGTTTTTT. This sequence encodes CASSPQGRKNEKLFF.

A note on this clonotype: A much larger clone differs by one base, so this may be a read error. The chain employs TRBV7-2 and TRBJ2-7; D gene uncertain. The V and J ends lost 3 bases and 2 bases respectively, with 11 bases between them. The CDR3 extends over 14 amino acids. CDR1 and CDR2 from the germline V gene are SGHTA and FQGNSA. CDR3 residues: CASSFKGVTYEQYV. The CDR3, as DNA: TGTGCCAGCAGCTTCAAGGGCGTCACCTACGAGCAGTACGTC.

The chain combines TRBV12-3 or TRBV12-4 with TRBJ2-3, with 7 bases aligning to TRBD2. The CDR3 has 12 amino acids. This chain's CDR3 is CAGAGSTDTQYF. CDR3 sequence (DNA): TGTGCAGGAGCGGGGAGCACAGATACGCAGTATTTT.

A few counts support this clonotype. The chain links TRBV7-9 to TRBJ1-1, with 7 bases identical to TRBD1. The CDR3 spans 16 residues. The germline V gene encodes CDR1 SEHNR and CDR2 FQNEAQ (reference sequence). The ends lost 2 bases at V and 4 bases at J; junction bases unmatched: 10. CDR3 sequence reads: CASSLLPQAGGTEAFF. The DNA for the CDR3 is TGTGCCAGCAGCTTACTACCTCAAGCAGGGGGCACTGAAGCTTTCTTT.

The chain couples TRBV20-1 to TRBJ2-7, with D tentatively TRBD2 (5 bases). V gave up 5 bases and J gave up 4 bases, with 9 bases separating them. The germline V gene encodes CDR1 DFQATT and CDR2 SNEGSKA (reference sequence). The CDR3 totals 11 residues. This CDR3 reads CSAGEGYEQYF. CDR3 coding DNA: TGCAGTGCTGGCGAGGGATACGAGCAGTACTTC.

There are many counts of this clonotype. The chain uses TRBV7-6 and TRBJ2-2; D unclear. V lost 0 bases and J 5 bases, leaving 10 bases between the germline ends. The CDR3 has 15 amino acids. CDR1 and CDR2 (germline): SGHVS, FNYEAQ. The CDR3 sequence: CASSLAARMTGELFF. As DNA, the CDR3 is TGTGCCAGCAGCTTAGCCGCCAGGATGACCGGGGAGCTGTTTTTT.